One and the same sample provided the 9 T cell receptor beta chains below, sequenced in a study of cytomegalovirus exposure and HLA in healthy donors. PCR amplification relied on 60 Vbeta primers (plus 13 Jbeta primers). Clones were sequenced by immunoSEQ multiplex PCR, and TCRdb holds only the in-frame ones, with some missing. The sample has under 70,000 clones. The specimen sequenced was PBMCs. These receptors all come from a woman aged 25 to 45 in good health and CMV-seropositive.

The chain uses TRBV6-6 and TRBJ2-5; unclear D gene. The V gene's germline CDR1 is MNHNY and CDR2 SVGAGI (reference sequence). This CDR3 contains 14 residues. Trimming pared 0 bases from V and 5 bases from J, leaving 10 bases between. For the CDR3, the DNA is TGTGCCAGCAGTTACTCTTCGGGTGCCGAGACCCAGTACTTC. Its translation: CASSYSSGAETQYF.

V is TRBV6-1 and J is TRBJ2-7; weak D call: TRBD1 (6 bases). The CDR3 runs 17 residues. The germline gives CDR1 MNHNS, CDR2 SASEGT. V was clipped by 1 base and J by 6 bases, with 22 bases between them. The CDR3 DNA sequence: TGTGCCAGCAGTGAAGGGAGGTATTTGGCCAGGGGTCTCGAGCAGTACTTC. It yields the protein CASSEGRYLARGLEQYF.

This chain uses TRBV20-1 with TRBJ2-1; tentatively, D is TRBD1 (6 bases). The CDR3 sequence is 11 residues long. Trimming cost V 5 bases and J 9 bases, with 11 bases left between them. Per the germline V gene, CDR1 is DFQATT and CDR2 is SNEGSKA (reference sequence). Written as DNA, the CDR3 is TGCAGTGCTTCACAGGGCGGTGAGCAGTTCTTC. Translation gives CSASQGGEQFF.

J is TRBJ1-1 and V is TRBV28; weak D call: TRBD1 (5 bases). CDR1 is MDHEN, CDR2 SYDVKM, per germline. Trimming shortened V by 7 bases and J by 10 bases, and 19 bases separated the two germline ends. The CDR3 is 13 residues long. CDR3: CASMVGGHPGAFF. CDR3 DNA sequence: TGTGCCAGCATGGTGGGAGGACACCCTGGAGCTTTCTTT.

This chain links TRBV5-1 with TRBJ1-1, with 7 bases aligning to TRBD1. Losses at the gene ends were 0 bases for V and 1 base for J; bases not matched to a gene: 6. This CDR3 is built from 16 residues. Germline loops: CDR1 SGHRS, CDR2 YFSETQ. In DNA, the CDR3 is TGCGCCAGCAGCTTGGGGACAGGAGCGAGGAACACTGAAGCTTTCTTT. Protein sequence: CASSLGTGARNTEAFF.

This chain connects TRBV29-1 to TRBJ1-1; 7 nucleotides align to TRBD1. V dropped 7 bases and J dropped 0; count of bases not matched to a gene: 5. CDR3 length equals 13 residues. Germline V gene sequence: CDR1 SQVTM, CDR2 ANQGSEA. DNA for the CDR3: TGCAGCGGAACCGACAGGGTGAACACTGAAGCTTTCTTT. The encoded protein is CSGTDRVNTEAFF.

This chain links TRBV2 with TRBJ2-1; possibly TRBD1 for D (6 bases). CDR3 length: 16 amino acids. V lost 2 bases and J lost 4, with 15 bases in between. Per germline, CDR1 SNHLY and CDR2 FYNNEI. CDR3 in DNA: TGTGCCAGCAGTGAATTTAGTACAGGGAAGTACAATGAGCAGTTCTTC. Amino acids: CASSEFSTGKYNEQFF.

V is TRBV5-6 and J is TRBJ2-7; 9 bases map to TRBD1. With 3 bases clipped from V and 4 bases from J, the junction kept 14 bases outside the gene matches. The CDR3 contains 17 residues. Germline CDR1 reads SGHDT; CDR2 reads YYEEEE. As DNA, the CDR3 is TGTGCCAGCAGCTACTACAAGGGACAGGGCAATGGATACGAGCAGTACTTC. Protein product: CASSYYKGQGNGYEQYF.

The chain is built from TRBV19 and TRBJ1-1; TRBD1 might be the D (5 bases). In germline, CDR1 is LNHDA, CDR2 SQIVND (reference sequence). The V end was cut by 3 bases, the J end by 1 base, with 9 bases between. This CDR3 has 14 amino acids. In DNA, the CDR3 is TGTGCCAGTAGTATCGAAGGGGCGAACACTGAAGCTTTCTTT. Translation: CASSIEGANTEAFF.